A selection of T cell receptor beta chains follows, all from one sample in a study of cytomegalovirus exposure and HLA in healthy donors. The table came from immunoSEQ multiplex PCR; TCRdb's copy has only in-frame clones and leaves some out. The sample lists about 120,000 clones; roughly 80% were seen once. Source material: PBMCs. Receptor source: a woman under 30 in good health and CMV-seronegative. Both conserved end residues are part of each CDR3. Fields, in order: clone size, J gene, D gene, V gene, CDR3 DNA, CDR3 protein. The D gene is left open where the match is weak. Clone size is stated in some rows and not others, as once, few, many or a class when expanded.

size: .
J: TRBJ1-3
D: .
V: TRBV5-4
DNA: TGTGCCAGCAGCTTGGGCGGCACCTGGGTACAATATTTT
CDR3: CASSLGGTWVQYF

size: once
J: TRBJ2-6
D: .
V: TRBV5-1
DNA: TGCGCCAGCAGCTTTGCCACAGCTACATTCTCTGGGGCCAACGTCCTGACTTTC
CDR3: CASSFATATFSGANVLTF

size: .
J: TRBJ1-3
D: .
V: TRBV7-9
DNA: TGTGCCAGCAGGCTTACATCCTTAGGGGATGTACCTGGAAACACCATATATTTT
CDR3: CASRLTSLGDVPGNTIYF

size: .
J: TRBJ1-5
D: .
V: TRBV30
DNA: TGTGCCTGGGCGGGGGGGCTGGATCAGCCCCAGCATTTT
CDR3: CAWAGGLDQPQHF

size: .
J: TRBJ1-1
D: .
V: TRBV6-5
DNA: TGTGCCAGCAGCTCCCGGACAGCTGAAGCTTTCTTT
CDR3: CASSSRTAEAFF

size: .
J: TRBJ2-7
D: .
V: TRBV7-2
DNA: TGTGCCAGCAGCTTAGTACAAACTCCAGGGGCGCAGTACTTC
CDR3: CASSLVQTPGAQYF

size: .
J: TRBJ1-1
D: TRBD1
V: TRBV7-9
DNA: TGTGCCAGCCAACCTACCCTAGGGACAGTGAACACTGAAGCTTTCTTT
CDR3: CASQPTLGTVNTEAFF

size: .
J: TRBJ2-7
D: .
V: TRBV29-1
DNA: TGCAGCGTTGGGGGAAGACAGTCGAGGTACGAGCAGTACTTC
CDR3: CSVGGRQSRYEQYF

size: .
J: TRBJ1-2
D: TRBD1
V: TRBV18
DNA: TGTGCCAGCTCACCATTGGAACAGGGGGCGGAGGGCTACACCTTC
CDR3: CASSPLEQGAEGYTF

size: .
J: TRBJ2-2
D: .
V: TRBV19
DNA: TGTGCCAGTACAAATCCCGTACTCTCGACTAGAACCACCGGGGAGCTGTTTTTT
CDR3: CASTNPVLSTRTTGELFF

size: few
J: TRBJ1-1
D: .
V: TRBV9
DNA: TGTGCCAGCAGCGTAGATGCTGGGGGGGCTGACACTGAAGCTTTCTTT
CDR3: CASSVDAGGADTEAFF

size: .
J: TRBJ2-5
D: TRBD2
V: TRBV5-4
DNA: TGTGCCAGCAGCTTGGACGGGAGGGGGGAAGAGACCCAGTACTTC
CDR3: CASSLDGRGEETQYF

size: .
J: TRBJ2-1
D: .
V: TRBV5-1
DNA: TGCGCCAGCAGCTCTGACAGCCACAATGAGCAGTTCTTC
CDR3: CASSSDSHNEQFF

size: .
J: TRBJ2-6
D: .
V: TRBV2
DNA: TGTGCCAGCCTGGCTTCTGGGGCCAACGTCCTGACTTTC
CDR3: CASLASGANVLTF

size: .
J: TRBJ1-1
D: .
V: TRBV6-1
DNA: TGTGCCAGCAGTGCGGACTGGGGCACTGAAGCTTTCTTT
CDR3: CASSADWGTEAFF

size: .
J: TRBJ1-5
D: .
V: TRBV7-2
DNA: TGTGCCAGCAGCTTAGCGCAGGGTCAGCCCCAGCATTTT
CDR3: CASSLAQGQPQHF

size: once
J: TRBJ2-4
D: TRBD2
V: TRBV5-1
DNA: TGCGCCAGCAGCTTAGGCGGGAGTTCGACCAGTCAGTACTTC
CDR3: CASSLGGSSTSQYF

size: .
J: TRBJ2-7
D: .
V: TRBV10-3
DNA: TGTGCCATCAGGGGCGGGGGCGCTTCCTACGAGCAGTACTTC
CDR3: CAIRGGGASYEQYF

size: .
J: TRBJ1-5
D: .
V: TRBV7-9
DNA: TGTGCCAGCAGCTTAGGGGGAGTTGGCAATCAGCCCCAGCATTTT
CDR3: CASSLGGVGNQPQHF

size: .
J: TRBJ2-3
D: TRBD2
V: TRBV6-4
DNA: TGTGCCAGCAGAGCGGGGGAGTCAGATACGCAGTATTTT
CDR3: CASRAGESDTQYF

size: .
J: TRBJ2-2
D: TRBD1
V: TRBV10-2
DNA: TGCGCCAGCAGTCCGAAGGACAGGGACACCGGGGAGCTGTTTTTT
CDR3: CASSPKDRDTGELFF

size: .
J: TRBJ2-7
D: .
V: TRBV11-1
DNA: TGTGCCAGCAGCTTAGACCACAGGGCTCCCTACGAGCAGTACTTC
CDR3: CASSLDHRAPYEQYF

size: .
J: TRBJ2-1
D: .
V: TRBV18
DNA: TGTGCCAGCTCGACCGTGGGGGGTAATGAGCAGTTCTTC
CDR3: CASSTVGGNEQFF

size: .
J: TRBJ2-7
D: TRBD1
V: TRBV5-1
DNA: TGCGCCAGCAGCTTTGGGGACAGAACCTACGAGCAGTACTTC
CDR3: CASSFGDRTYEQYF

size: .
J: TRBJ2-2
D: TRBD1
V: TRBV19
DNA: TGTGCCAGTAGACCGGGACAGGGGTACACCGGGGAGCTGTTTTTT
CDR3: CASRPGQGYTGELFF

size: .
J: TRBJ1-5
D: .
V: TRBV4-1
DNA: TGCGCCAGCAGCCAAGGTTCGGACAGTGGAAGTCGTCAGCCCCAGCATTTT
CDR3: CASSQGSDSGSRQPQHF